These 16 T cell receptor beta chains came from one sample sequenced in a study of T cell responses to AZD1222 COVID-19 vaccine. The assay was immunoSEQ multiplex PCR, and TCRdb's table has in-frame clones only and misses some. The sample records around 80,000 clones, about four fifths being singletons. Specimen: peripheral blood, collected 28 days after the second AZD1222 dose. These receptors all come from an adult who received the AZD1222 COVID-19 vaccine.

V is TRBV9 and J is TRBJ1-2; TRBD1 aligns across 9 bases. The length of the CDR3 is 15 residues. The V segment lost 0 bases and the J segment 7 bases; nucleotides outside the gene matches: 7. Germline CDR1 and CDR2: SGDLS and YYNGEE. The CDR3 region is CASSVAEGQGFGYTF. The DNA for the CDR3 is TGTGCCAGCAGCGTAGCTGAGGGACAGGGCTTTGGCTACACCTTC.

CDR3 in amino acids: CASKPLNLLTGAVSYEQYF. The CDR3 region has the DNA TGTGCCAGCAAACCGTTAAACCTTCTTACAGGGGCGGTCTCCTACGAGCAGTACTTC. V gene TRBV27 combines with J gene TRBJ2-7; 7 nucleotides match TRBD1. The J segment lost 0 bases and the V segment lost 7 bases, leaving 21 bases of the junction unmatched. CDR3 length: 19 amino acids. CDR1 and CDR2 (germline): MNHEY, SMNVEV (reference sequence).

V and J are TRBV5-1 and TRBJ2-7; D is ambiguous. The CDR3 has 14 residues. The V gene's germline CDR1 is SGHRS and CDR2 YFSETQ. V was trimmed by 0 bases and J by 2 bases, leaving 9 bases between them. CDR3 bases: TGCGCCAGCAGCTTGGAAGAGCTGGCCTACGAGCAGTACTTC. Residues: CASSLEELAYEQYF.

The V and J genes are TRBV5-1 and TRBJ2-7; TRBD1 matches at 7 bases. This CDR3 has 14 residues. CDR1 and CDR2 from the germline V gene are SGHRS and YFSETQ. With 5 bases clipped from V and 1 base from J, the junction kept 6 bases outside the gene matches. The CDR3 here is CASSPEGQSYEQYF. The CDR3 DNA reads TGCGCCAGCAGTCCCGAGGGACAGTCCTACGAGCAGTACTTC.

A single count supports this clone. This rearrangement joins TRBV27 to TRBJ1-4, with TRBD1 as a possible D gene (6 bases). Germline CDR1 MNHEY, CDR2 SMNVEV (reference sequence). The germline V and J ends were trimmed by 5 bases and 2 bases, with 21 bases remaining between them. The length of the CDR3 is 18 residues. Written as DNA, the CDR3 is TGTGCCAGCAGTGAGGGACGCAGGGGAAGGACGACTAATGAAAAACTGTTTTTT. Amino acids: CASSEGRRGRTTNEKLFF.

V and J are TRBV5-6 and TRBJ1-2; D might be TRBD1 (5 bases). Per the germline V gene, CDR1 is SGHDT and CDR2 is YYEEEE. The CDR3 is 14 amino acids. V lost 4 bases, J lost 5 bases, and 15 bases lay in between. CDR3 loop: CASSTSGTDYGYTF. The CDR3 coding sequence is TGTGCCAGCAGCACATCCGGGACGGATTATGGCTACACCTTC. The full variable domain, its missing parts supplied by reference TRBV5-6 and TRBJ1-2, is DAGVTQSPTHLIKTRGQQVTLRCSPKSGHDTVSWYQQALGQGPQFIFQYYEEEERQRGNFPDRFSGHQFPNYSSELNVNALLLGDSALYLCASSTSGTDYGYTFGSGTRLTVV.

This clone was observed a few times. The J gene is TRBJ2-7, the V gene TRBV7-9; D remains ambiguous. CDR1 SEHNR and CDR2 FQNEAQ come from the germline V gene (reference sequence). The CDR3 has 12 amino acids. V gave up 4 bases and J gave up 4 bases, with 8 bases separating them. For the CDR3, the DNA is TGTGCCAGCAGCTCCCGAGAGTACGAGCAGTACTTC. Its translation is CASSSREYEQYF. The full variable domain, completed using reference TRBV7-9 and TRBJ2-7, is DTGVSQNPRHKITKRGQNVTFRCDPISEHNRLYWYRQTLGQGPEFLTYFQNEAQLEKSRLLSDRFSAERPKGSFSTLEIQRTEQGDSAMYLCASSSREYEQYFGPGTRLTVT.

The V gene is TRBV7-2, the J gene TRBJ2-3; 8 bases agree with TRBD1. CDR3 length equals 16 residues. V lost 3 bases to trimming and J lost 14 bases; unmatched junction nucleotides: 19. The germline gives CDR1 SGHTA, CDR2 FQGNSA. For the CDR3, the DNA is TGTGCCAGCAGCTTCGGGTTGACAGGGGAAACCCCCATACGGTATTTT. The encoded protein is CASSFGLTGETPIRYF.

This clone was found a few times. The CDR3 DNA reads TGTGCCACCAGTGATTATGAGGGCAGGGGCAATGAGCAGTTCTTC. Amino acids: CATSDYEGRGNEQFF. The chain joins TRBV24-1 to TRBJ2-1, with D possibly TRBD1 on 6 matching bases. V lost 2 bases to trimming and J lost 6 bases, with 13 bases between them. Germline loops: CDR1 KGHDR, CDR2 SFDVKD. The CDR3 extends over 15 amino acids.

The chain combines TRBV5-1 with TRBJ2-1, with TRBD2 matching over 8 bases. This CDR3 comprises 16 residues. Trimming cost V 1 base and J 4 bases; bases outside gene matches: 7. Germline-derived CDR1 and CDR2 are SGHRS and YFSETQ. The CDR3 DNA sequence: TGCGCCAGCAGCTTGTTTCTAGCGGGTGGGTACAATGAGCAGTTCTTC. Translation: CASSLFLAGGYNEQFF. The variable domain in full, completed from reference TRBV5-1 and TRBJ2-1, reads KAGVTQTPRYLIKTRGQQVTLSCSPISGHRSVSWYQQTPGQGLQFLFEYFSETQRNKGNFPGRFSGRQFSNSRSEMNVSTLELGDSALYLCASSLFLAGGYNEQFFGPGTRLTVL.

The CDR3 is CSVDKGGLAVHEQFF. The CDR3 coding sequence is TGCAGCGTTGATAAGGGGGGACTAGCGGTCCATGAGCAGTTCTTC. This chain joins TRBV29-1 and TRBJ2-1; 11 bases fit TRBD2. Germline values: CDR1 SQVTM, CDR2 ANQGSEA. Trimming at V came to 3 bases and at J to 8 bases, leaving 9 bases not matched to a gene. The CDR3 has 15 amino acids.

This clone was seen only once. The V call is TRBV7-9, the J call TRBJ2-6, with D possibly TRBD2 on 7 matching bases. V lost 3 bases and J 4 bases, leaving 10 bases between the germline ends. The V gene's germline CDR1 is SEHNR and CDR2 FQNEAQ (reference sequence). The CDR3 totals 15 residues. CDR3 amino acids: CASSFGGRGANVLTF. CDR3 sequence (DNA): TGTGCCAGCAGCTTCGGGGGGCGCGGGGCCAACGTCCTGACTTTC.

The chain carries TRBV6-2 or TRBV6-3 and TRBJ1-4, with D possibly TRBD1 on 5 matching bases. Germline V CDR1 and CDR2: MNHEY, SVGEGT. The CDR3 is 18 residues long. The V gene lost 2 bases and the J gene lost 0 bases, with 16 bases spanning the gap. CDR3 loop: CASSYRGIAYATNEKLFF. Here the CDR3 DNA reads TGTGCCAGCAGTTACAGGGGAATAGCCTACGCAACTAATGAAAAACTGTTTTTT.

This chain connects TRBV28 to TRBJ2-3, with 11 bases aligning to TRBD2. The CDR3 extends over 17 amino acids. Germline V gene lookup returns CDR1 MDHEN and CDR2 SYDVKM. J was trimmed by 4 bases and V by 6 bases; bases with no gene match: 12. The CDR3: CASSSPYRLAGSDTQYF. CDR3 DNA: TGTGCCAGCAGCTCTCCTTACCGACTAGCGGGATCAGATACGCAGTATTTT.

The chain carries TRBV6-2 or TRBV6-3 and TRBJ2-1, with D unresolved. This CDR3 is built from 15 residues. Germline V gene lookup returns CDR1 MNHEY and CDR2 SVGEGT. V shed 6 bases and J shed 3 bases, with 15 bases lying between them. CDR3 residues: CASSVNDVFYNEQFF. The CDR3 nucleotides are TGTGCCAGCAGCGTTAATGACGTTTTCTACAATGAGCAGTTCTTC.

The genes are TRBV6-5 and TRBJ2-2, with D possibly matching TRBD2 (5 bases). Germline V gene sequence: CDR1 MNHEY, CDR2 SVGAGI. This CDR3 spans 15 amino acids. V lost 7 bases and J 4 bases, leaving 16 bases between the germline ends. The CDR3 sequence: CASKYSGGGTGELFF. The CDR3 bases are TGTGCCAGCAAATACAGCGGAGGCGGCACCGGGGAGCTGTTTTTT.